Sequencing of this T cell receptor (beta chain) was carried out in a study of radiotherapy plus CTLA-4 blockade in lung cancer. Looking at the study overall: The study recorded objective responses in about 18% of patients and disease control in approximately 29%. General study findings and limits: Best predicting response, reportedly, were early blood T cell clone dynamics, with interferon-beta.

A remark on this clone: No antigen is known for it.

The protocol was immunoSEQ multiplex PCR, while the TCRdb copy is restricted to in-frame clones and leaves out a portion. Of about 45,000 clones listed, around 76% are singletons. Those with chemo-refractory metastatic non-small-cell lung cancer were treated with focal radiation combined with CTLA-4 blockade using ipilimumab. Specimen: peripheral blood, collected from a patient treated with radiotherapy plus ipilimumab. This TCR was recovered from a human donor with non-small cell lung cancer who had stable disease on radiotherapy plus ipilimumab.

The CDR3 spells CASIDRGTFNTGELFF. The DNA of the CDR3 is TGTGCCAGCATCGACCGAGGGACCTTTAACACCGGGGAGCTGTTTTTT. The chain uses TRBV5-4 and TRBJ2-2; TRBD1 or TRBD2 may be the D gene (5 bases each). CDR1 is SGHNT and CDR2 is YYREEE in the germline V gene (reference sequence). V lost 6 bases, J lost 2 bases, and 17 bases lay in between. The CDR3 runs 16 residues.